The clone carrying this T cell receptor beta chain was counted many times. Profiled with immunoSEQ multiplex PCR; TCRdb holds only in-frame clones, not every one. The data show 350,000 or so clones, roughly nine tenths seen once. The sample originates from a study of blood T cell repertoires in COVID-19. The CDR3 is 17 residues long. Trimming shortened V by 0 bases and J by 0 bases, and 15 bases separated the two germline ends. Germline V gene sequence: CDR1 LNHNV, CDR2 YYDKDF (reference sequence). Sequences were obtained from peripheral blood. The V call is TRBV15, the J call TRBJ2-7; weak D call: TRBD1 (6 bases). This TCR was recovered from a woman in her fifties or sixties with COVID-19, enrolled during active disease. CDR3 bases: TGTGCCACCAGCAGAGACCGGACAGCATGGGCCTCCTACGAGCAGTACTTC. It is translated as CATSRDRTAWASYEQYF.